The 24 T cell receptor beta chains presented below share a single source sample, sequenced in a study of shared clonotypes between healthy human individuals. TCRdb keeps only in-frame clones here, not all; method: immunoSEQ multiplex PCR. The table lists about 2.3 million clones, approximately 95% of them singletons, with roughly 0.36% in the top ten. Sequencing used naive CD4+ T cells from PBMCs. Described subset: CD45RA+ positively selected. These receptors originate from a man aged 18 to 29 in good health. Some clones in this sample may be carry-over from other donors' samples.

The chain has TRBV28 and TRBJ2-1; 14 positions agree with TRBD2. The CDR3 loop spans 15 amino acids. Germline CDR1 reads MDHEN; CDR2 reads SYDVKM. V trimming: 5 bases; J trimming: 9 bases; junction bases outside the gene matches: 6. CDR3 loop: CASSPGTSGRTEQFF. Here the CDR3 DNA reads TGTGCCAGCAGTCCGGGGACTAGCGGGAGAACTGAGCAGTTCTTC.

A single count supports this clone. The chain has TRBV5-1 and TRBJ2-3; TRBD1 might be the D (5 bases). The CDR3 has 14 residues. CDR1 and CDR2 from the germline V gene are SGHRS and YFSETQ. Trimming shortened V by 0 bases and J by 4 bases, and 9 bases separated the two germline ends. The CDR3 loop reads CASSLARDADTQYF. CDR3 DNA: TGCGCCAGCAGCTTGGCCAGGGATGCAGATACGCAGTATTTT.

This clone has only one observation. The chain joins TRBV7-7 to TRBJ2-3; 8 bases are shared with TRBD2. The CDR3 covers 16 residues. Unmatched junction bases numbered 19, after V lost 6 bases and J lost 11 bases. Germline assignment: CDR1 SSHAT and CDR2 FNYEAQ (reference sequence). The CDR3, as DNA: TGTGCCAGCAGTCAGGCGGTAGCTAGCGGGCGGGGATTGCAGTATTTT. The encoded protein is CASSQAVASGRGLQYF.

The chain carries TRBV2 and TRBJ1-3, with a possible D match to TRBD1 (6 bases). Trimming pared 4 bases from V and 2 bases from J, leaving 12 bases between. This CDR3 contains 15 residues. CDR1 and CDR2 from the germline V gene are SNHLY and FYNNEI. CDR3 region: CASSVPQGAGNTIYF. The DNA for the CDR3 is TGTGCCAGCAGTGTCCCACAGGGCGCTGGAAACACCATATATTTT.

The V call is TRBV15, the J call TRBJ2-5, with a tentative D call TRBD1 (5 bases). The V gene's germline CDR1 is LNHNV and CDR2 YYDKDF (reference sequence). The CDR3 spans 16 residues. V lost 0 bases and J lost 2, with 13 bases in between. The DNA for the CDR3 is TGTGCCACCAGCAGAGACGCACAGGCCGGTCAAGAGACCCAGTACTTC. Its protein product is CATSRDAQAGQETQYF.

The chain uses TRBV6-5 and TRBJ1-1, with TRBD1 matching over 7 bases. Germline V gives CDR1 MNHEY, CDR2 SVGAGI. Losses at the gene ends were 6 bases for V and 9 bases for J; bases not matched to a gene: 4. The CDR3 length is 11 residues. CDR3 in DNA: TGTGCCAGCAGAACACAGGGGAAAGCTTTCTTT. Residues: CASRTQGKAFF.

This chain joins TRBV11-2 and TRBJ2-5; TRBD2 aligns across 12 bases. The CDR3 runs 17 residues. CDR1 and CDR2 from the germline V gene are SGHAT and FQNNGV. V dropped 0 bases and J dropped 5; count of bases not matched to a gene: 7. This CDR3 reads CASSLDRLAGGWETQYF. CDR3 nucleotides: TGTGCCAGCAGCTTAGATCGGCTAGCGGGAGGGTGGGAGACCCAGTACTTC.

The V gene is TRBV7-9, the J gene TRBJ1-1, with D tentatively TRBD1 (5 bases). The V gene's germline CDR1 is SEHNR and CDR2 FQNEAQ (reference sequence). The CDR3 contains 17 residues. Trimming took off 0 bases at V and 4 bases at J, with 18 bases between the two ends. In DNA form, the CDR3 reads TGTGCCAGCAGCTTAGCGCTCGGCAGGGTGAGCGGCACTGAAGCTTTCTTT. Translated: CASSLALGRVSGTEAFF.

V gene TRBV7-7 combines with J gene TRBJ2-1; 7 nucleotides agree with TRBD2. The CDR3 loop spans 16 amino acids. The ends lost 5 bases at V and 0 bases at J; junction bases unmatched: 7. Germline CDR1 SSHAT, CDR2 FNYEAQ (reference sequence). CDR3 region: CASSPHREASYNEQFF. The CDR3 coding sequence is TGTGCCAGCAGCCCCCACCGGGAGGCCTCCTACAATGAGCAGTTCTTC.

The chain couples TRBV7-9 to TRBJ2-1, with TRBD2 matching 8 bases. With 2 bases clipped from V and 6 bases from J, the junction kept 9 bases outside the gene matches. CDR1 is SEHNR and CDR2 is FQNEAQ in the germline V gene (reference sequence). The CDR3 is 16 residues long. In nucleotides, the CDR3 is TGTGCCAGCAGCTTAAGGGCAGCGGGAGTTGGCAATGAGCAGTTCTTC. Translation gives CASSLRAAGVGNEQFF.

The chain has TRBV28 and TRBJ1-4; 8 nucleotides line up with TRBD1. V shed 3 bases, J shed 7 bases, and the junction held 4 bases outside the gene matches. CDR1 is MDHEN, CDR2 SYDVKM, per germline. The CDR3 covers 14 residues. The CDR3 region has the DNA TGTGCCAGCAGTTTGGCAGGGGGCATTGAAAAACTGTTTTTT. This codes for CASSLAGGIEKLFF.

This clone was seen more than once but under ten times. The chain uses TRBV9 and TRBJ1-5; the D is unclear. This CDR3 contains 15 residues. V lost 4 bases and J lost 0, with 11 bases in between. The germline CDR1 and CDR2 sequences are SGDLS and YYNGEE. This chain's CDR3 is CASSKDGYSNQPQHF. The CDR3 coding sequence is TGTGCCAGCAGCAAAGACGGATATAGCAATCAGCCCCAGCATTTT.

For this clone: This specimen includes other DNA sequences encoding the same CDR3. The chain employs TRBV7-3 and TRBJ2-3; maybe TRBD2 (5 bases). This CDR3 has 13 residues. CDR1 is SGHTA, CDR2 FQGTGA, per germline. The germline V and J ends were trimmed by 2 bases and 3 bases, with 6 bases remaining between them. This CDR3 is CASSLGLTDTQYF. The CDR3 DNA sequence: TGTGCCAGCAGCTTAGGACTTACAGATACGCAGTATTTT.

The chain couples TRBV4-3 to TRBJ1-4; tentative D call: TRBD1 (5 bases). CDR3 length: 15 amino acids. Looked up from germline, CDR1 is LGHNA and CDR2 is YSLEER. V was clipped by 4 bases and J by 8 bases, with 17 bases between them. The CDR3 region has the DNA TGCGCCAGCAGCCTGGGGGTTTCTTCTGAAGAAAAACTGTTTTTT. Residues: CASSLGVSSEEKLFF.

This chain uses TRBV27 with TRBJ1-2, with unresolved D. Trimming left V 6 bases short and J 1 base short, with 15 bases between. This CDR3 contains 15 residues. From germline, CDR1 is MNHEY and CDR2 SMNVEV (reference sequence). The DNA of the CDR3 is TGTGCCAGCAGGCCTTACAGAAGCCTTAACTATGGCTACACCTTC. Amino acid sequence: CASRPYRSLNYGYTF.

The rearrangement links TRBV7-9 to TRBJ1-6, with 9 positions matching TRBD1. The ends lost 5 bases at V and 10 bases at J; junction bases unmatched: 6. Germline CDR1 is SEHNR and CDR2 is FQNEAQ (reference sequence). The CDR3 sequence is 14 residues long. DNA of the CDR3: TGTGCCAGCAGCCCACAGGGGGCCGAATCACCCCTCCACTTT. Amino acid sequence: CASSPQGAESPLHF.

This chain joins TRBV15 and TRBJ2-6; D remains unclear. Looked up from germline, CDR1 is LNHNV and CDR2 is YYDKDF (reference sequence). The CDR3 covers 16 residues. V was trimmed by 0 bases and J by 2 bases, leaving 8 bases between them. For the CDR3, the DNA is TGTGCCACCAGCAGAGACATTGGGGCTGGGGCCAACGTCCTGACTTTC. Translation gives CATSRDIGAGANVLTF.

The chain has TRBV28 and TRBJ2-5; 8 bases are shared with TRBD2. The CDR3 totals 14 residues. CDR1 and CDR2 (germline): MDHEN, SYDVKM. V trimming: 5 bases; J trimming: 7 bases; junction bases outside the gene matches: 9. CDR3 amino acids: CASSRSGRRATQYF. The CDR3 DNA reads TGTGCCAGCAGTCGGAGCGGGAGACGGGCGACCCAGTACTTC. The variable domain in full, completed from reference TRBV28 and TRBJ2-5, reads DVKVTQSSRYLVKRTGEKVFLECVQDMDHENMFWYRQDPGLGLRLIYFSYDVKMKEKGDIPEGYSVSREKKERFSLILESASTNQTSMYLCASSRSGRRATQYFGPGTRLLVL.

The rearrangement uses TRBV7-2 and TRBJ1-5, with D uncertain. This CDR3 is 15 amino acids long. The V gene lost 5 bases and the J gene lost 0 bases, with 11 bases spanning the gap. CDR1 and CDR2 from the germline V gene are SGHTA and FQGNSA. The CDR3 nucleotides read TGTGCCAGCAGCCGGGGATTTGATAGCAATCAGCCCCAGCATTTT. Its protein product is CASSRGFDSNQPQHF.

This chain joins TRBV28 and TRBJ2-7, with a tentative D call TRBD1 (6 bases). Trimming removed 5 bases at V and 6 bases at J, with 11 bases between. The CDR3 contains 12 residues. Germline V gives CDR1 MDHEN, CDR2 SYDVKM. In nucleotides, the CDR3 is TGTGCCAGCAGTCTGCGACAGGTCGAGCAGTACTTC. This translates into CASSLRQVEQYF.

V and J are TRBV29-1 and TRBJ2-7, with 7 bases aligning to TRBD1. The V and J ends lost 1 base and 3 bases, in that order; junction bases with no gene match: 12. The germline CDR1 and CDR2 sequences are SQVTM and ANQGSEA. This CDR3 comprises 16 residues. CDR3 protein: CSVEGGSGTADYEQYF. DNA of the CDR3: TGCAGCGTTGAAGGTGGGAGTGGGACAGCAGACTACGAGCAGTACTTC.

The J gene is TRBJ1-3, the V gene TRBV5-5; D uncertain. The germline CDR1 and CDR2 sequences are SGHKS and YYEKEE (reference sequence). CDR3 length equals 15 residues. Deletions cut 6 bases from V and 0 bases from J, with 13 bases between. DNA of the CDR3: TGTGCCAGCAATCCGGGCCTCAGCTCTGGAAACACCATATATTTT. This encodes CASNPGLSSGNTIYF.

The gene calls are TRBV5-1 and TRBJ1-6; TRBD1 aligns across 7 bases. The CDR3 is 15 residues long. V gave up 0 bases and J gave up 9 bases; unmatched junction bases: 6. Germline CDR1 and CDR2: SGHRS and YFSETQ. DNA of the CDR3: TGCGCCAGCAGCTTGGTAGAAGGGGGCTTTTCACCCCTCCACTTT. As protein: CASSLVEGGFSPLHF. Drawing the rest from reference TRBV5-1 and TRBJ1-6, the complete variable domain is KAGVTQTPRYLIKTRGQQVTLSCSPISGHRSVSWYQQTPGQGLQFLFEYFSETQRNKGNFPGRFSGRQFSNSRSEMNVSTLELGDSALYLCASSLVEGGFSPLHFGNGTRLTVT.

The chain links TRBV18 to TRBJ2-7; 7 nucleotides align to TRBD1. After removal of 7 bases from V and 5 bases from J, the junction contained 11 bases not matched to a gene. The germline CDR1 and CDR2 sequences are KGHSH and LQKENI. This CDR3 has 14 residues. CDR3 sequence (DNA): TGTGCCAGCTACCCAGGGACAGCCCGGGACGAGCAGTACTTC. Translation gives CASYPGTARDEQYF.